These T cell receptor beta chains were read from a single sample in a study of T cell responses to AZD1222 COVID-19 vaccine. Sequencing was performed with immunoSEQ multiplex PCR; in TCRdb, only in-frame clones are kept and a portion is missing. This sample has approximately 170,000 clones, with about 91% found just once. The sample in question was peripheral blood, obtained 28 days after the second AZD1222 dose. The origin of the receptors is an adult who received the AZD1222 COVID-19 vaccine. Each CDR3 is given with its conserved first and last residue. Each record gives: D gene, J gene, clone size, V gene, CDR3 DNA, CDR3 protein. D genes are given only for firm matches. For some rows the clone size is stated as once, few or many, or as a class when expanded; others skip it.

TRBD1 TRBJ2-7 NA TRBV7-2 TGTGCCAGCAGCCCCGGACAGGGTTGGTACGAGCAGTACTTC CASSPGQGWYEQYF
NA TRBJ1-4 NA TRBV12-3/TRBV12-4 TGTGCCAGCGGGACCTCTAATGAAAAACTGTTTTTT CASGTSNEKLFF
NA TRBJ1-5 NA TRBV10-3 TGTGCCATCAGTGAGTCCGGGAGGGGCAATCAGCCCCAGCATTTT CAISESGRGNQPQHF
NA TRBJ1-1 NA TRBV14 TGTGCCAGCAGCCAAATGGGTGGGGGCACTGAAGCTTTCTTT CASSQMGGGTEAFF
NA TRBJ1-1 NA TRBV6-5 TGTGCCAGCAGTTACTCGGTGGGTGGCACTGAAGCTTTCTTT CASSYSVGGTEAFF
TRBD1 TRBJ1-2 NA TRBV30 TGTGCCTGGAGTGCGCCCGGGACAGGGATGAACTATGGCTACACCTTC CAWSAPGTGMNYGYTF
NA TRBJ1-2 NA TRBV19 TGTGCCAGTAATAGGGTTTGGGGTTTTAACTATGGCTACACCTTC CASNRVWGFNYGYTF
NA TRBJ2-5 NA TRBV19 TGTGCCAGTAGGGAGTTAAGGGTTAACCAAGAGACCCAGTACTTC CASRELRVNQETQYF
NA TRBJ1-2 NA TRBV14 TGTGCCAGCAGCCAAGGGTACATGTATGGCTACACCTTC CASSQGYMYGYTF
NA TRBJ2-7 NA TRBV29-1 TGCAGCGTTGAAGACCCGGGGGCAGACTACGAGCAGTACTTC CSVEDPGADYEQYF
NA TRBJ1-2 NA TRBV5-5 TGTGCCAGCAGCTTGCACGGGCCCGATGGCTACACCTTC CASSLHGPDGYTF
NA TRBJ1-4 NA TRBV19 TGTGCCCAAGGCTCCTCCATCAGCGATGAAAAACTGTTTTTT CAQGSSISDEKLFF
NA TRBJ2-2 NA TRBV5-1 TGCGCCAGCAGCTTTTTTACTAAATCCGGGGAGCTGTTTTTT CASSFFTKSGELFF
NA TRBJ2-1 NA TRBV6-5 TGTGCCAGCAGTCCTCCCGGACGCCTCGATGAGCAGTTCTTC CASSPPGRLDEQFF
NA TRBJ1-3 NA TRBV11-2 TGTGCCAGCAGCTTCCGAGATGGAAACACCATATATTTT CASSFRDGNTIYF
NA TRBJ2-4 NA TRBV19 TGTGCCAGTAGCTTGGTAGGACGGCAAAGAGTAGCCAAAAACATTCAGTACTTC CASSLVGRQRVAKNIQYF
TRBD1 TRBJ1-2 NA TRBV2 TGTGCCAGCAGTTCTGACAGGGAGGTCTATGGCTACACCTTC CASSSDREVYGYTF
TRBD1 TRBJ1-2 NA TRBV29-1 TGCAGCTTAAAAGACAGGGTCCCCTCCGCTAACTATGGCTACACCTTC CSLKDRVPSANYGYTF
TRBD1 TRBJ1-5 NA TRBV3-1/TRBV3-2 TGTGCCAGCAGCCTCGGACAGGGGGTAAGCCAGCCCCAGCATTTT CASSLGQGVSQPQHF
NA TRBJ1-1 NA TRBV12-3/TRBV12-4 TGTGCCAGCAGTTTGGGGGGCGCTGAAGCTTTCTTT CASSLGGAEAFF
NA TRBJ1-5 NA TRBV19 TGTGCCAGCAACCGAGGGGCGGGTTTAGGGAGCAATCAGCCCCAGCATTTT CASNRGAGLGSNQPQHF
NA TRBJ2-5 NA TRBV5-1 TGCGCCAGCGGAGCCAGTGAATTGGAGACCCAGTACTTC CASGASELETQYF
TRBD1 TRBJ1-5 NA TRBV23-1 TGCGCCCCCAGGCCACAGGGGGCCGGTCAGCCCCAGCATTTT CAPRPQGAGQPQHF
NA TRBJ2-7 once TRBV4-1 TGCGCCAGCAGCCAAGCCCCAGGCTTCACCTACGAGCAGTACTTC CASSQAPGFTYEQYF
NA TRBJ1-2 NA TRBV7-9 TGTGCCAGCAGCTTGCAGGGTCCAGACTATGGCTACACCTTC CASSLQGPDYGYTF
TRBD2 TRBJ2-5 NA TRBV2 TGTGCCAGCAGTGAGGGGTTAGCGGGGGGGTCTCAAGAGACCCAGTACTTC CASSEGLAGGSQETQYF
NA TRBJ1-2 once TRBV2 TGTGCCAGCAGCCGCAGGGCAGAGGGCTATGGCTACACCTTC CASSRRAEGYGYTF
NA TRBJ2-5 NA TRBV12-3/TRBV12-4 TGTGCCAGCAGTGGCCGTGAGACCCAGTACTTC CASSGRETQYF
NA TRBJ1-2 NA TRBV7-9 TGTGCCAGCAGCTTAGCGGCAGTCCAGGGCTATGGCTACACCTTC CASSLAAVQGYGYTF
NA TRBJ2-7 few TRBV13 TGTGCCAGCAGCTCCAGGGACGGTAGCTACGAGCAGTACTTC CASSSRDGSYEQYF